Listed below are T cell receptor beta chains from one sample, sequenced in a study of blood T cell repertoires in COVID-19. Generated by immunoSEQ multiplex PCR, the TCRdb table keeps only in-frame clones and is missing some. The sample yields roughly 40,000 clones, 80% to 90% seen once. Sequencing was done on a sample of peripheral blood. These receptors were taken from a human donor in a cohort sampled during active COVID-19. Each CDR3 is given with its conserved first and last residue. A D gene is named only where the DNA matches it firmly. Only part of the rows carry a size: once, few, many, or a class if the clone is expanded.

v_gene	d_gene	j_gene	abundance	CDR3aa	CDR3nt
TRBV7-2	TRBD1	TRBJ1-2	-	CASSSRDRGVVGGYTF	TGTGCCAGCAGCAGCCGGGACAGGGGAGTTGTAGGGGGCTACACCTTC
TRBV20-1	-	TRBJ1-2	-	CSASTGPLNYGYTF	TGCAGTGCGAGTACAGGACCCCTGAACTATGGCTACACCTTC
TRBV9	-	TRBJ1-2	-	CASSVGGGVGYGYTF	TGTGCCAGCAGCGTAGGGGGAGGGGTGGGCTATGGCTACACCTTC
TRBV5-4	-	TRBJ1-3	-	CASSPDPGSSGNTIYF	TGTGCCAGCAGCCCGGATCCAGGGTCTTCTGGAAACACCATATATTTT
TRBV4-1	-	TRBJ2-1	once	CASSLTGSSYNEQFF	TGCGCCAGCAGCCTAACAGGGAGCTCCTACAATGAGCAGTTCTTC
TRBV18	TRBD2	TRBJ2-2	-	CASSPGTTNTGELFF	TGTGCCAGCTCTCCCGGGACTACGAACACCGGGGAGCTGTTTTTT
TRBV7-9	TRBD2	TRBJ2-7	-	CASSLTSGNFYEQYF	TGTGCCAGCAGCTTAACTAGCGGAAACTTCTACGAGCAGTACTTC
TRBV5-1	TRBD2	TRBJ2-1	-	CASSLGGGSRNEQFF	TGCGCCAGCAGCTTGGGGGGCGGGAGTAGGAATGAGCAGTTCTTC
TRBV6-2/TRBV6-3	TRBD2	TRBJ2-2	-	CASSYRSGGANTGELFF	TGTGCCAGCAGTTACAGGAGCGGGGGGGCAAACACCGGGGAGCTGTTTTTT
TRBV18	TRBD2	TRBJ2-1	-	CASSPLGLAGGDEQFF	TGTGCCAGCTCACCTCTCGGACTAGCGGGAGGTGATGAGCAGTTCTTC
TRBV5-4	-	TRBJ2-2	-	CASSSGTLNTGELFF	TGTGCCAGCAGCTCCGGGACTCTGAACACCGGGGAGCTGTTTTTT
TRBV19	TRBD2	TRBJ2-3	-	CASSIDLEVAGQYF	TGTGCCAGTAGTATAGATCTGGAGGTAGCGGGGCAGTATTTT
TRBV9	TRBD2	TRBJ2-1	-	CASSSGRTRGDEQFF	TGTGCCAGCAGCTCGGGGCGGACTAGAGGTGATGAGCAGTTCTTC
TRBV7-9	-	TRBJ1-4	-	CASSPPQAQTTNEKLFF	TGTGCCAGCAGCCCACCACAGGCCCAGACAACTAATGAAAAACTGTTTTTT
TRBV18	TRBD2	TRBJ2-1	-	CASSQTLAGGPGEQFF	TGTGCCAGCTCACAGACCCTAGCGGGAGGGCCGGGGGAGCAGTTCTTC
TRBV30	TRBD1	TRBJ1-4	-	CAWKGTGYRGEKLFF	TGTGCCTGGAAGGGGACAGGGTACCGCGGAGAAAAACTGTTTTTT
TRBV27	TRBD1	TRBJ2-3	once	CASRSDRGRLSTDTQYF	TGTGCCAGCAGGTCCGACAGGGGCCGGCTTAGCACAGATACGCAGTATTTT
TRBV2	-	TRBJ1-3	-	CASSEAGGTIYF	TGTGCCAGCAGTGAAGCGGGGGGAACCATATATTTT